In this sample, the clone carrying this TCR beta chain turned up many times. The target antigen is unknown. Each TCR beta library was made by quantitative 5'-RACE that incorporated molecular barcodes. Using its own MiXCR run on the 5' RACE reads, TCRdb lists one record per CDR3 protein. Here the sample spans 300,000 to 350,000 distinct CDR3 sequences, more than 9% being singletons. The CDR3 runs 13 residues. Germline V gene data show CDR1 as ENHRY and CDR2 as SYGVKD. V was shortened by 3 bases and J by 4 bases, with 9 bases between the two germline ends. This entry is derived from a study of CD8 T cells in ankylosing spondylitis. The study's findings and limits: Enrichment of disease-linked clones was reportedly significant in matched ankylosing spondylitis synovial fluid. Typical of ankylosing spondylitis blood, it appeared, was a TCR beta motif of roughly eight highly homologous variants.

The chain joins TRBV10-3 to TRBJ2-5, with D unresolved. The material sequenced was blood, either unsorted or a sorted T cell fraction (not recorded which). This sequence was found in a female donor with ankylosing spondylitis or in good health (not recorded which). This CDR3 is CAISDGPAETQYF. CDR3 coding DNA: TGTGCCATCAGTGATGGACCAGCAGAGACCCAGTACTTC.